The present T cell receptor beta chain was sequenced within a study of blood T cell repertoires in COVID-19. Study-level information: The United States, Italy and Spain were the sources of the acute and convalescent COVID-19 samples.

Per the germline V gene, CDR1 is MDHEN and CDR2 is SYDVKM. V gave up 1 base and J gave up 5 bases, with 15 bases separating them. The CDR3 extends over 15 amino acids. Original processing methods: Reference gene primer amplification gave nucleated cell count estimates. Clones were sequenced by immunoSEQ multiplex PCR, and TCRdb holds only the in-frame ones, with some missing. V, J and clone size derive from that table, while D and trimming were established from the DNA sequence. Here the sample spans approximately 310,000 clones, 75% to 90% being singletons. The specimen was PBMCs or T cells enriched from blood (not recorded which). The rearrangement uses TRBV28 and TRBJ2-7; D is perhaps TRBD2 (6 bases). This TCR came from a woman aged 25 to 45 who had been exposed to COVID-19. The CDR3 is CASSLFAGRSDEQYF. CDR3 sequence (DNA): TGTGCCAGCAGTTTATTTGCAGGGAGGAGCGACGAGCAGTACTTC.